These 7 T cell receptor beta chains originate from one sample sequenced in a study of identifying expanded T cells in peripheral blood. TCRdb's copy holds only in-frame clones and misses some; the assay was immunoSEQ multiplex PCR. The sample holds some 120,000 clones; roughly 80% are singletons and the top ten take over 3%. Material for sequencing was blood. These receptors were taken from a person aged 18 to 75 in good health.

This chain links TRBV6-6 with TRBJ1-6; 8 nucleotides align to TRBD1. Germline CDR1 MNHNY, CDR2 SVGAGI (reference sequence). The CDR3 consists of 15 residues. V lost 2 bases to trimming and J lost 8 bases; unmatched junction nucleotides: 5. The CDR3 bases are TGTGCCAGCAGTTACAATCAGGGGGCAGATTCACCCCTCCACTTT. Its translation: CASSYNQGADSPLHF.

The chain is built from TRBV11-3 and TRBJ2-1; 7 bases map to TRBD1. Germline V gene lookup returns CDR1 SGHNT and CDR2 YENEEA. The CDR3 loop spans 16 amino acids. V was clipped by 1 base and J by 0 bases; unmatched bases: 3. The CDR3 is CASSLVRDSSYNEQFF. As DNA, the CDR3 is TGTGCCAGCAGCTTAGTGAGGGACAGCTCCTACAATGAGCAGTTCTTC.

The rearrangement joins TRBV6-1 to TRBJ1-2; D possibly corresponds to TRBD1 (5 bases). The germline gives CDR1 MNHNS, CDR2 SASEGT. The CDR3 totals 15 residues. V lost 7 bases to trimming and J lost 4 bases, with 19 bases between them. The CDR3 reads CASNSGAGGAYGYTF. The DNA for the CDR3 is TGTGCCAGCAATTCGGGAGCCGGAGGGGCCTATGGCTACACCTTC.

The chain combines TRBV19 with TRBJ2-7; 7 positions match TRBD1. The germline V gene encodes CDR1 LNHDA and CDR2 SQIVND (reference sequence). The CDR3 is 13 amino acids. With 6 bases clipped from V and 2 bases from J, the junction kept 4 bases outside the gene matches. CDR3 protein: CASRSGQPYEQYF. CDR3 nucleotide sequence: TGTGCCAGTAGATCGGGACAGCCCTACGAGCAGTACTTC.

The chain recombines TRBV4-3 with TRBJ1-3, with TRBD1 matching over 7 bases. Germline V gives CDR1 LGHNA, CDR2 YSLEER. V was clipped by 0 bases and J by 2 bases; unmatched bases: 1. The CDR3 is 15 amino acids. CDR3 residues: CASSQDRGAGNTIYF. The CDR3 DNA is TGCGCCAGCAGCCAAGACAGGGGGGCTGGAAACACCATATATTTT.

This chain connects TRBV11-2 to TRBJ1-1, with D perhaps matching TRBD1 (6 bases). This CDR3 spans 15 amino acids. The germline CDR1 and CDR2 sequences are SGHAT and FQNNGV. Trimming pared 3 bases from V and 1 base from J, leaving 12 bases between. The CDR3 DNA follows: TGTGCCAGCAGCTTGACAGGCTCACGGAACACTGAAGCTTTCTTT. This codes for CASSLTGSRNTEAFF.

This clone was seen just once. The V gene is TRBV5-5, the J gene TRBJ1-2, with TRBD1 matching over 8 bases. The junction had 9 bases not matched to a gene; V was cut back by 0 bases and J by 8 bases. The CDR3 length is 15 residues. CDR1 and CDR2 from the germline V gene are SGHKS and YYEKEE (reference sequence). DNA for the CDR3: TGTGCCAGCAGCTTGGCAGGGGGCGCTTCCATCGGCTACACCTTC. Its translation: CASSLAGGASIGYTF.